The source of this T cell receptor beta chain is a study of PD-L1 blockade in urothelial cancer. Looking at the study overall: From about 2014, patients received atezolizumab, given as 1,200 mg intravenously every 3 weeks. Males with urothelial cancer arising in the bladder constituted most of the roughly 30 patients. Prior regimens of chemotherapy numbered 0 to 3 per patient. A median around 150,000 T cells were found in blood samples.

Time point specified: pretreatment peripheral blood. Trimming cost V 3 bases and J 1 base, with 13 bases left between them. Germline values: CDR1 SGHNT, CDR2 YYREEE (reference sequence). The CDR3 extends over 15 amino acids. Assay used: immunoSEQ multiplex PCR; TCRdb lists only in-frame clones, some missing. The data show 90,000 or so clones, with almost 90% seen just once and 1.5% to 2% held by the top ten. The receptor's source is a man aged 60-69 years with urothelial cancer. The specimen comprised PBMCs, sampled around atezolizumab (anti-PD-L1) treatment. The genes are TRBV5-4 and TRBJ1-1; a possible D gene is TRBD1 (6 bases). CDR3 sequence reads: CASSSPGQPNTEAFF. The DNA of the CDR3 is TGTGCCAGCAGCTCGCCAGGACAGCCGAACACTGAAGCTTTCTTT.